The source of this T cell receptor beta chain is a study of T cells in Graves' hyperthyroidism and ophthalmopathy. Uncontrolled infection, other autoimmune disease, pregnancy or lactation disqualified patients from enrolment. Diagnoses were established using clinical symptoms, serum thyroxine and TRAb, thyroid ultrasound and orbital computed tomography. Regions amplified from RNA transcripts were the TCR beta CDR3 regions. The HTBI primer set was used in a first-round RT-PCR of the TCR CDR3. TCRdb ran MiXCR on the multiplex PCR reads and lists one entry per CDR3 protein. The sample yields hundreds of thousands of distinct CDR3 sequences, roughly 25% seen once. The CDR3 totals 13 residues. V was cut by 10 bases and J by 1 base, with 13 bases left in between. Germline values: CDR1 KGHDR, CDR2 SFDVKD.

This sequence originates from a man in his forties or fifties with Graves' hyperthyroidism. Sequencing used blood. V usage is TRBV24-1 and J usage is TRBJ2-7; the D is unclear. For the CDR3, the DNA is TGTGCCACTAGACCCAGAGATTCCTACGAGCAGTACTTC. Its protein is CATRPRDSYEQYF.